This T cell receptor beta chain was documented in a study of CD8 T cells in Susac syndrome. Study findings and constraints: Clonal CD8+ expansion in Susac was highest in TEMRA cells and active patients.

CDR3 size: 14 residues. Germline loops: CDR1 SEHNR, CDR2 FQNEAQ (reference sequence). The V gene lost 0 bases and the J gene lost 2 bases, with 8 bases spanning the gap. Reverse transcription used roughly 0.5 to 1 ug RNA and random hexamers. TCRdb re-analysed the immunoSEQ multiplex PCR reads in MiXCR, keeping a single row per CDR3 protein. This sample has tens of thousands of distinct CDR3 sequences; roughly 94% occur once, and the top ten carry about 0.52%. About this clonotype: Its target is unknown.

This chain connects TRBV7-9 to TRBJ2-7; D is unclear. The receptor was derived from a human donor with Susac syndrome. Sequenced: CD8+ T cells from PBMCs. The CDR3 here is CASSLAQDAYEQYF. In DNA form, the CDR3 reads TGTGCCAGCAGCTTAGCCCAAGACGCCTACGAGCAGTACTTC.